The entry that follows covers one T cell receptor beta chain sequence. Its antigen is not known. CDR3 length: 16 amino acids. The V gene's germline CDR1 is SGHRS and CDR2 YFSETQ. The V segment lost 4 bases and the J segment 0 bases; nucleotides outside the gene matches: 8. Using immunoSEQ multiplex PCR, the repertoire was profiled, and TCRdb retains in-frame clones only, with some absent. The sample has approximately 400,000 clones, under 95% seen once. These data are taken from a study of Ad26.COV2.S vaccination and SARS-CoV-2 variants. Overall study findings and caveats: In vaccinated individuals, spike-specific CD8+ and CD4+ T cell responses reportedly displayed substantial breadth. Vaccinees showed greater spike-specific TCR breadth than placebo recipients. Vaccine and placebo recipients had similar non-spike TCR breadth.

Sequencing was performed on peripheral blood, taken after recovery from COVID-19. V gene TRBV5-1 combines with J gene TRBJ2-5, with 8 bases aligning to TRBD2. The TCR originated in a human donor who had recovered from COVID-19. CDR3 in amino acids: CASSLPPAGDQETQYF. CDR3 nucleotide sequence: TGCGCCAGCAGCCTCCCCCCAGCGGGGGACCAAGAGACCCAGTACTTC.